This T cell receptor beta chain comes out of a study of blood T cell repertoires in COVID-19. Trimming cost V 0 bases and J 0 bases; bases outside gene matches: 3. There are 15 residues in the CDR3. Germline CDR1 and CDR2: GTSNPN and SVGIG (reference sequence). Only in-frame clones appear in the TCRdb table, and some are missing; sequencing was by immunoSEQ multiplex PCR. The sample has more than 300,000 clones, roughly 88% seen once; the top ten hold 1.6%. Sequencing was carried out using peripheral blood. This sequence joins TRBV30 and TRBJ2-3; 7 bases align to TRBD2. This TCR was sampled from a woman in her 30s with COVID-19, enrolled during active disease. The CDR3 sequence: CAWSVTRGSTDTQYF. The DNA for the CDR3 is TGTGCCTGGAGTGTCACGCGGGGGAGCACAGATACGCAGTATTTT.